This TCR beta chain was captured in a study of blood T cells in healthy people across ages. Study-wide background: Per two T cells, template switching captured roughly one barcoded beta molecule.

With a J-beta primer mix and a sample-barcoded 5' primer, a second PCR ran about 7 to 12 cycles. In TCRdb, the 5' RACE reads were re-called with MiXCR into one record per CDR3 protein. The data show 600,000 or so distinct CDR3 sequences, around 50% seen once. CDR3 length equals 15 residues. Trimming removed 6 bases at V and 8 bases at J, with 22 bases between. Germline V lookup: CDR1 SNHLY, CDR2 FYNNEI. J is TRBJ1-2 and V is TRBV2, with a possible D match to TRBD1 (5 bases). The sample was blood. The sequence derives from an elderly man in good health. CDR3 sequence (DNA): TGTGCCAGCAGGGGCGCAGGGACGATCTCGGAGGGCTACACCTTC. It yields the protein CASRGAGTISEGYTF.